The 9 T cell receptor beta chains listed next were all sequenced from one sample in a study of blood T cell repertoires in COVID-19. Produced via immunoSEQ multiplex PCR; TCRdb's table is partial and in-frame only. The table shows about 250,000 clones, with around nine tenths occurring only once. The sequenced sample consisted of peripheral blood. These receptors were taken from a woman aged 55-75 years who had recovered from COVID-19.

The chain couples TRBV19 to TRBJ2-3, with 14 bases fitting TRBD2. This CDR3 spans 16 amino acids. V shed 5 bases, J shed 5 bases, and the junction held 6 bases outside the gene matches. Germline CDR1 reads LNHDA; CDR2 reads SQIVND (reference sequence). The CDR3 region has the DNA TGTGCCAGTAGTCACAGGACTAGCGGGGGGTTAGATACGCAGTATTTT. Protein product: CASSHRTSGGLDTQYF.

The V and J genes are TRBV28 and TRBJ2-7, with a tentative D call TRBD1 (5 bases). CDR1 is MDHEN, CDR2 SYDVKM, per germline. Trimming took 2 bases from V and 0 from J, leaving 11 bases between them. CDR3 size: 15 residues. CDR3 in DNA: TGTGCCAGCAGTTTACCCTTGACAGTCTCCTACGAGCAGTACTTC. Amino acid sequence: CASSLPLTVSYEQYF.

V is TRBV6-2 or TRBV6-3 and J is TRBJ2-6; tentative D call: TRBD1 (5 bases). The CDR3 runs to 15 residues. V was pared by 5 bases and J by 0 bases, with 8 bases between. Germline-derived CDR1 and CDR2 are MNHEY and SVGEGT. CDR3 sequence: CASSIRGSGANVLTF. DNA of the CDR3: TGTGCCAGCAGTATTAGGGGCTCTGGGGCCAACGTCCTGACTTTC.

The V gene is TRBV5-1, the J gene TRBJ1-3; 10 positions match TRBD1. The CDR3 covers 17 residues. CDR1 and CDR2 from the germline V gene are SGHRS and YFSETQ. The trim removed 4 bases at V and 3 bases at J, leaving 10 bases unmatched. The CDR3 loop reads CASSPRTGGSVGNTIYF. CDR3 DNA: TGCGCCAGCAGCCCAAGGACAGGGGGATCGGTTGGAAACACCATATATTTT. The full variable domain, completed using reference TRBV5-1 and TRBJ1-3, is KAGVTQTPRYLIKTRGQQVTLSCSPISGHRSVSWYQQTPGQGLQFLFEYFSETQRNKGNFPGRFSGRQFSNSRSEMNVSTLELGDSALYLCASSPRTGGSVGNTIYFGEGSWLTVV.

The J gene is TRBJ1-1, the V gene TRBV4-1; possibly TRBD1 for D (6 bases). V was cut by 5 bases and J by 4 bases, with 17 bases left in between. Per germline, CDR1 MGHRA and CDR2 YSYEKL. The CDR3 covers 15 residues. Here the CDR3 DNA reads TGCGCCAGCAGCATATCGGACAGAGGGGTCACTGAAGCTTTCTTT. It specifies CASSISDRGVTEAFF.

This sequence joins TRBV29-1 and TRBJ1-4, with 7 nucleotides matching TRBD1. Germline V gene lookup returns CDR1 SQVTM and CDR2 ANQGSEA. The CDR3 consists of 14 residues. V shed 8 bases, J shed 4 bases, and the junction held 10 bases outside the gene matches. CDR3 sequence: CSIRQGPINEKLFF. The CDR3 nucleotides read TGCAGCATAAGACAGGGACCTATTAATGAAAAACTGTTTTTT. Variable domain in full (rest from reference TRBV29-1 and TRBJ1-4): SAVISQKPSRDICQRGTSLTIQCQVDSQVTMMFWYRQQPGQSLTLIATANQGSEATYESGFVIDKFPISRPNLTFSTLTVSNMSPEDSSIYLCSIRQGPINEKLFFGSGTQLSVL.

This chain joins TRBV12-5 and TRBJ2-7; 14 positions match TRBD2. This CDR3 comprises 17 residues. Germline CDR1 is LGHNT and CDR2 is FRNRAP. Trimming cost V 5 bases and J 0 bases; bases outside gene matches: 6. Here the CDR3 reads CASGLGLAGGSSYEQYF. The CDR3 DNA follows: TGTGCTAGTGGTCTCGGACTAGCGGGGGGCAGCTCCTACGAGCAGTACTTC.

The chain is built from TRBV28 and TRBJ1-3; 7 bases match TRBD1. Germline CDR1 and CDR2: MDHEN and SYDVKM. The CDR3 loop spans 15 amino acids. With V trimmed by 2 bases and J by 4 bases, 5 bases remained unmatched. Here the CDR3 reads CASSLPTGAGNTIYF. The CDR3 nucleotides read TGTGCCAGCAGTTTACCTACAGGGGCGGGAAACACCATATATTTT.

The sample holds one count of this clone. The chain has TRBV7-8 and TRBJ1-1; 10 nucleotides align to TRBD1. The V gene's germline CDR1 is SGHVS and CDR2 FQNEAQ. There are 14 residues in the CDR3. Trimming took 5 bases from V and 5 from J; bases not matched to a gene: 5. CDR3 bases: TGTGCCAGCAGCCCAACGGGACAGGGGACTGAAGCTTTCTTT. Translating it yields CASSPTGQGTEAFF.